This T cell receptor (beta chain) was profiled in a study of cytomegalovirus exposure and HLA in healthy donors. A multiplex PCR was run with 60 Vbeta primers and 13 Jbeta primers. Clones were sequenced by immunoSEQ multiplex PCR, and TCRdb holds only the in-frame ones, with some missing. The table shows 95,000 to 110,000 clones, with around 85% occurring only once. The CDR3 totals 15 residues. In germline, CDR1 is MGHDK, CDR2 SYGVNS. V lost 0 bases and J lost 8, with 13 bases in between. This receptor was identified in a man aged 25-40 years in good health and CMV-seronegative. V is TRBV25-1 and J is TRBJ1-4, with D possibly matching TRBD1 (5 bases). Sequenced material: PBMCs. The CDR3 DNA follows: TGTGCCAGCAGTGAATATCGGGGGGAAGGAGAAAAACTGTTTTTT. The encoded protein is CASSEYRGEGEKLFF.